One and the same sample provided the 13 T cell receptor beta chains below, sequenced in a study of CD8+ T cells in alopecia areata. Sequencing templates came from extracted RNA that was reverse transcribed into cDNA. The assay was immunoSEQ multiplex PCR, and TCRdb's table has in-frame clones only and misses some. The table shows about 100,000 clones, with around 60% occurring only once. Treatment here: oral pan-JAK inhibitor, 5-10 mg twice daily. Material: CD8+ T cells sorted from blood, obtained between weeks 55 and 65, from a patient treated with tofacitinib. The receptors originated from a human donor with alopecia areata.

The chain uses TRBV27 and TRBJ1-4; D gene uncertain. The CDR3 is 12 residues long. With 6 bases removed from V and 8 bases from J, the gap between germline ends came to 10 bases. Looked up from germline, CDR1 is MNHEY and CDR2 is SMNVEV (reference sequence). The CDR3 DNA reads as TGTGCCAGCAGGGGAATGGGGGAAAAACTGTTTTTT. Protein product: CASRGMGEKLFF.

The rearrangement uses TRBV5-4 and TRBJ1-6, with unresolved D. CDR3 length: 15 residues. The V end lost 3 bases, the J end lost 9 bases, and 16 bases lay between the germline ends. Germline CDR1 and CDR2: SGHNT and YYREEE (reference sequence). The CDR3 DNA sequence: TGTGCCAGCAGCTCCAGTATGGGGTTAGGTTCACCCCTCCACTTT. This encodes CASSSSMGLGSPLHF.

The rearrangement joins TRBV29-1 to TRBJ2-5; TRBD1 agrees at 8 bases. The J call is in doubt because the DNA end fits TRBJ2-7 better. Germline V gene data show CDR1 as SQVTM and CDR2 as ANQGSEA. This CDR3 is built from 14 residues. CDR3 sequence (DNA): TGCAGCGTTGAAGGGACAGGGCGTTCCTACGAGCAGTACTTC. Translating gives CSVEGTGRSYEQYF.

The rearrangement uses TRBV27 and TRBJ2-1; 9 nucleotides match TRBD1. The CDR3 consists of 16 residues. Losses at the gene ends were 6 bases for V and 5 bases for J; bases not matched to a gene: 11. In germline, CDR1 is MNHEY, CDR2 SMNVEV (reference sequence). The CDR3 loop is CASSPRQGGFNNEQFF. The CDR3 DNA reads TGTGCCAGCAGCCCCCGACAGGGGGGTTTCAACAATGAGCAGTTCTTC.

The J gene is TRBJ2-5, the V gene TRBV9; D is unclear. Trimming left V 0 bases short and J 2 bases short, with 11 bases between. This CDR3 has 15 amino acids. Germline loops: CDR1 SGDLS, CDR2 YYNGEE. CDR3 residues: CASSVASLGQETQYF. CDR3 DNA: TGTGCCAGCAGCGTAGCTTCCTTAGGACAAGAGACCCAGTACTTC.

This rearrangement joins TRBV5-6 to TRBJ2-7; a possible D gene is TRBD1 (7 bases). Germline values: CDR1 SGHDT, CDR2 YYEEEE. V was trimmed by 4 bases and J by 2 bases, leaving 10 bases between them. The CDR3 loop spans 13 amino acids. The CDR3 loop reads CASSAGQTYEQYF. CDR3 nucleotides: TGTGCCAGCAGCGCGGGACAGACCTACGAGCAGTACTTC.

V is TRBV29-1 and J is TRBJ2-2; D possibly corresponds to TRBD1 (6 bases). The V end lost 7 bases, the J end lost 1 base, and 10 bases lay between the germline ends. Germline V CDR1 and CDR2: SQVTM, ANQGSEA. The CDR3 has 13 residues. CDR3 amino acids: CSATGQNTGELFF. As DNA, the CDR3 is TGCAGCGCGACGGGACAGAACACCGGGGAGCTGTTTTTT.

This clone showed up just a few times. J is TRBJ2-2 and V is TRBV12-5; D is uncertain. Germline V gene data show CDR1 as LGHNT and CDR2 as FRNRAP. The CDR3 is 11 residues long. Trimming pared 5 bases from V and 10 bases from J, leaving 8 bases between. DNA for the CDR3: TGTGCTAGTGGTATCTCCGAGGAGCTGTTTTTT. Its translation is CASGISEELFF.

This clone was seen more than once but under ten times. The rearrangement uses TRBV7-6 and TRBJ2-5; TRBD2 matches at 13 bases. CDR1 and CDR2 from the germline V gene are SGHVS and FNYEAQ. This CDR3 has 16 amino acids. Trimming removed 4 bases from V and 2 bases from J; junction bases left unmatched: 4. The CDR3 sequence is CASSWTSGGLQETQYF. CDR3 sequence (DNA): TGTGCCAGCAGCTGGACTAGCGGGGGCCTTCAAGAGACCCAGTACTTC.

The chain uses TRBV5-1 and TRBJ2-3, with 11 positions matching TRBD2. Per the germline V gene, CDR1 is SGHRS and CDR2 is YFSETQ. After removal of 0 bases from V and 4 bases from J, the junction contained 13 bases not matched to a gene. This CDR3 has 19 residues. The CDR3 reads CASSLAQVAGGHRADTQYF. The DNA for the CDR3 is TGCGCCAGCAGCTTGGCACAGGTAGCGGGGGGGCACCGGGCAGATACGCAGTATTTT. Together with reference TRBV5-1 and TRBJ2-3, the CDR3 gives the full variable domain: KAGVTQTPRYLIKTRGQQVTLSCSPISGHRSVSWYQQTPGQGLQFLFEYFSETQRNKGNFPGRFSGRQFSNSRSEMNVSTLELGDSALYLCASSLAQVAGGHRADTQYFGPGTRLTVL.

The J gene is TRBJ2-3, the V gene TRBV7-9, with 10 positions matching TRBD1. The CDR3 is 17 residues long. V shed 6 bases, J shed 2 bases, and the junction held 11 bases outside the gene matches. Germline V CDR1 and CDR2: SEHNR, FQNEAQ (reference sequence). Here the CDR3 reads CASSPQAGTGDTDTQYF. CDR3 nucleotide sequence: TGTGCCAGCAGTCCACAGGCCGGGACAGGGGACACAGATACGCAGTATTTT.

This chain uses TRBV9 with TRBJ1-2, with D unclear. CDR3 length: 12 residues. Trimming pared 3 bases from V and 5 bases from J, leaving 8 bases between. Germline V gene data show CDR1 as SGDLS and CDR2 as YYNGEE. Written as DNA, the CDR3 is TGTGCCAGCAGCGGGTACAGATATGGCTACACCTTC. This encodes CASSGYRYGYTF.

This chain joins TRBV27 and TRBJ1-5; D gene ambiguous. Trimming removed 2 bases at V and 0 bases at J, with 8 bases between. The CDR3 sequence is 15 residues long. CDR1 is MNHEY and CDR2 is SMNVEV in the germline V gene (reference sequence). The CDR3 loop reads CASSLGSHSNQPQHF. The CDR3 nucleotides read TGTGCCAGCAGTTTAGGCAGCCATAGCAATCAGCCCCAGCATTTT.